These 3 T cell receptor beta chains were all obtained from the same sample, sequenced in a study of blood T cell repertoires in COVID-19. Generated by immunoSEQ multiplex PCR, the TCRdb table keeps only in-frame clones and is missing some. This table has some 71,000 clones, around 90% appearing once. Sequencing was carried out using peripheral blood. The origin of the receptors is a middle-aged man with acute or convalescent COVID-19.

This rearrangement joins TRBV7-2 to TRBJ1-1; D remains ambiguous. The CDR3 consists of 14 residues. The germline V and J ends were trimmed by 2 bases and 0 bases, with 7 bases remaining between them. Per the germline V gene, CDR1 is SGHTA and CDR2 is FQGNSA. The CDR3, as DNA: TGTGCCAGCAGCTTAAACATATTGAACACTGAAGCTTTCTTT. The encoded protein is CASSLNILNTEAFF.

This clone occurred once. J is TRBJ1-4 and V is TRBV19, with 10 nucleotides matching TRBD1. The CDR3 is made up of 13 amino acids. The ends lost 11 bases at V and 6 bases at J; junction bases unmatched: 6. CDR1 and CDR2 (germline): LNHDA, SQIVND (reference sequence). Here the CDR3 reads CACRDRGHEKLFF. CDR3 DNA: TGTGCCTGTCGTGACAGGGGGCATGAAAAACTGTTTTTT.

The CDR3 sequence is CASSGGPEKLFF. CDR3 sequence (DNA): TGTGCCAGCAGCGGGGGCCCCGAAAAACTGTTTTTT. The chain has TRBV7-9 and TRBJ1-4; maybe TRBD1 (6 bases). The germline gives CDR1 SEHNR, CDR2 FQNEAQ (reference sequence). This CDR3 spans 12 amino acids. Trimming removed 5 bases from V and 8 bases from J, with 9 bases in between.